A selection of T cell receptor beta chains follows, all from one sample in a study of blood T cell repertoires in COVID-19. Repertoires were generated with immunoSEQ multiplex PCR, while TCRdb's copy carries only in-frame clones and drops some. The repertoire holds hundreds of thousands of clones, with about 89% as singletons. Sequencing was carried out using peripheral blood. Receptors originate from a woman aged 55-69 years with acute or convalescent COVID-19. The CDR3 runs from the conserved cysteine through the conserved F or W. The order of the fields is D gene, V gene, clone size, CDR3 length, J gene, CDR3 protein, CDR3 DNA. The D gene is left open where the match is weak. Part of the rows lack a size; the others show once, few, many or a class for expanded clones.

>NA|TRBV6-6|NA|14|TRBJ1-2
CASSRRSRVNGYTF
TGTGCCAGCAGCCGAAGATCCAGGGTTAATGGCTACACCTTC
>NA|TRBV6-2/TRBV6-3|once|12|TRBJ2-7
CASSKSEGEQYF
TGTGCCAGCAGTAAGTCCGAGGGCGAGCAGTACTTC
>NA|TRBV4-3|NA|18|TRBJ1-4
CASSQDPQVDRQVEKLFF
TGCGCCAGCAGCCAAGATCCCCAGGTCGACAGGCAGGTGGAAAAACTGTTTTTT
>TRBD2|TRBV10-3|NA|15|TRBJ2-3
CAISAGGHRTDTQYF
TGTGCCATCTCGGCGGGGGGCCACCGGACAGATACGCAGTATTTT
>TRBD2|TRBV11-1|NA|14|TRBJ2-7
CASSLAAGSYEQYF
TGTGCCAGCAGCTTAGCAGCGGGGAGCTACGAGCAGTACTTC
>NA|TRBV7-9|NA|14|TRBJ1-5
CASSHVNEGQPQHF
TGTGCCAGCAGCCATGTTAACGAGGGCCAGCCCCAGCATTTT
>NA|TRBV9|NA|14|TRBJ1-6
CASSVAGGNSPLHF
TGTGCCAGCAGCGTAGCTGGGGGGAATTCACCCCTCCACTTT
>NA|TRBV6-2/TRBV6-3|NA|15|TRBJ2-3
CASGWRAGGTDTQYF
TGTGCCAGCGGTTGGAGGGCCGGGGGCACAGATACGCAGTATTTT
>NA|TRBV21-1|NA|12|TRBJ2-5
CASSNPGRARYF
TGTGCCAGCAGCAATCCAGGCAGGGCCCGTTACTTC
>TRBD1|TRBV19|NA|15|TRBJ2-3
CASRAGTGSTDTQYF
TGTGCCAGTAGAGCCGGGACAGGGTCGACAGATACGCAGTATTTT
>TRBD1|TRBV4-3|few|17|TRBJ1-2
CASSQDRTGRSNYGYTF
TGCGCCAGCAGCCAAGATCGGACAGGGAGAAGTAACTATGGCTACACCTTC
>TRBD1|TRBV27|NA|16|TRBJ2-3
CASSRGTGGGLDTQYF
TGTGCCAGCAGCCGCGGGACAGGGGGCGGGTTGGATACGCAGTATTTT
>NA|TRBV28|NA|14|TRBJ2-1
CASNPYRTYNEQFF
TGTGCCAGCAACCCATACAGAACCTACAATGAGCAGTTCTTC
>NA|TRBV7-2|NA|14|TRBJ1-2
CASSLAGAGYGYTF
TGTGCCAGCAGCTTAGCGGGGGCGGGCTATGGCTACACCTTC
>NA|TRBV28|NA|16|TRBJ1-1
CASSLLFRGRNTEAFF
TGTGCCAGCAGCCTCTTATTCAGGGGCAGGAACACTGAAGCTTTCTTT
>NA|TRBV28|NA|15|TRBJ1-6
CASSSRVTPSSPLHF
TGTGCCAGCAGTTCCCGTGTCACCCCGAGTTCACCCCTCCACTTT
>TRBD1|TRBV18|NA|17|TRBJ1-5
CASSPSRTGMVAQPQHF
TGTGCCAGCTCACCATCCCGGACAGGGATGGTTGCTCAGCCCCAGCATTTT
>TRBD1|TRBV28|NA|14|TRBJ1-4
CASSRDRTNEKLFF
TGTGCCAGCAGCCGGGACAGGACTAATGAAAAACTGTTTTTT
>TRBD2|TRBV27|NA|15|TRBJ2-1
CASSGVAGVGSEQFF
TGTGCCAGCAGTGGTGTAGCGGGAGTGGGCAGTGAGCAGTTCTTC
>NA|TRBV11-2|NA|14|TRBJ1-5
CASSLGQFNQPQHF
TGTGCCAGCAGCTTGGGGCAGTTCAATCAGCCCCAGCATTTT
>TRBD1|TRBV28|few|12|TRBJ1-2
CASTNDRDGYTF
TGTGCCAGCACCAATGACAGGGATGGCTACACCTTC
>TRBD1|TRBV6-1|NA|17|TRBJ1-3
CASSARWTGPSGNTIYF
TGTGCCAGCAGTGCCCGTTGGACAGGTCCTTCTGGAAACACCATATATTTT
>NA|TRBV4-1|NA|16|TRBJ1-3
CARNPNRVYSGNTIYF
TGCGCCCGTAATCCTAACAGGGTCTACTCTGGAAACACCATATATTTT
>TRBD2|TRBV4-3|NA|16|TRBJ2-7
CASSQALGLADYEQYF
TGCGCCAGCAGCCAAGCTTTAGGACTAGCGGATTACGAGCAGTACTTC
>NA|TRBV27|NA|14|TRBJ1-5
CASSAAGWNQPQHF
TGTGCCAGCAGTGCAGCAGGGTGGAATCAGCCCCAGCATTTT
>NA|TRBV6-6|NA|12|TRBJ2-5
CASSRGQETQYF
TGTGCCAGCAGTAGGGGACAAGAGACCCAGTACTTC
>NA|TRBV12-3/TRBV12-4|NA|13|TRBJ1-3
CAMPTVRGNTIYF
TGTGCCATGCCGACTGTGCGAGGAAACACCATATATTTT
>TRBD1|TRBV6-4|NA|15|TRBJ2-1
CASRRDSSSYNEQFF
TGTGCCAGCAGAAGGGACAGCTCTTCCTACAATGAGCAGTTCTTC
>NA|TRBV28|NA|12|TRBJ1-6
CASRALNSPLHF
TGTGCCAGTCGAGCCTTGAATTCACCCCTCCACTTT
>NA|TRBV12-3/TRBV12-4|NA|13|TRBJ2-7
CASSPDRTYEQYF
TGTGCCAGCAGTCCTGACAGAACCTACGAGCAGTACTTC
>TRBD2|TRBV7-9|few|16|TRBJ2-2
CASSLDFGRGTGELFF
TGTGCCAGCAGCTTAGACTTCGGGAGGGGCACCGGGGAGCTGTTTTTT
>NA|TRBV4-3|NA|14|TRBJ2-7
CASSQIRGSYEQYF
TGCGCCAGCAGCCAGATCAGGGGATCCTACGAGCAGTACTTC
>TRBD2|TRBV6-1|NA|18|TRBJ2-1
CASSGKVLAGGSYNEQFF
TGTGCCAGCAGTGGGAAGGTCCTAGCGGGAGGCAGCTACAATGAGCAGTTCTTC
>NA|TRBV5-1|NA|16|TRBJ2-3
CASSPTEGSTTDTQYF
TGCGCCAGCAGCCCTACGGAGGGGTCGACCACAGATACGCAGTATTTT
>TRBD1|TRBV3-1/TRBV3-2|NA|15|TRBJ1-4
CASNTPGQGAEKLFF
TGTGCCAGTAACACTCCGGGACAGGGAGCTGAAAAACTGTTTTTT
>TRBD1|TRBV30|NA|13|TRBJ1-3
CAWIRDSRNTIYF
TGTGCCTGGATACGGGACAGCAGAAACACCATATATTTT
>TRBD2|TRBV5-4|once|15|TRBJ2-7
CASSLVGGVSNEQYF
TGTGCCAGCAGCTTGGTCGGGGGGGTCAGCAACGAGCAGTACTTC
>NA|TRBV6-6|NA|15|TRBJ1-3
CASTLDRSSGNTIYF
TGTGCCAGCACCCTGGACAGATCCTCTGGAAACACCATATATTTT
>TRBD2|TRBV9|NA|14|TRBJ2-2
CASSGGSVAGELFF
TGTGCCAGCAGCGGCGGGAGTGTGGCCGGGGAGCTGTTTTTT
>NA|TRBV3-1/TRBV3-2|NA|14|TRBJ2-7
CASSPRFGSREQYF
TGTGCCAGCAGCCCTCGGTTCGGGTCGAGGGAGCAGTACTTC